Shown below are 32 T cell receptor beta chains from a single sample sequenced in a study of blood T cell repertoires in COVID-19. Data came from immunoSEQ multiplex PCR; TCRdb stores just in-frame clones and leaves some out. This sample has approximately 350,000 clones; 85% to 90% occur once, and the top ten carry less than 1.2%. Source material: PBMCs or T cells enriched from blood (not recorded which). The receptors here all came from a man aged 18 to 30 who had recovered from COVID-19.

This rearrangement joins TRBV12-3 or TRBV12-4 to TRBJ1-1; D perhaps matches TRBD1 (6 bases). V was trimmed by 7 bases and J by 9 bases, leaving 12 bases between them. This CDR3 has 11 amino acids. The CDR3 region has the DNA TGTGCCAGCACCCCACAGGGTCAAGCTTTCTTT. Protein product: CASTPQGQAFF.

This chain joins TRBV5-1 and TRBJ2-7; TRBD2 agrees at 10 bases. V lost 3 bases, J lost 1 base, and 25 bases stayed unmatched. There are 22 residues in the CDR3. CDR1 is SGHRS and CDR2 is YFSETQ in the germline V gene. CDR3 loop: CASSYYTLSIAGGRRVSYEQYF. The CDR3 nucleotides read TGCGCCAGCAGCTATTACACCCTCTCCATAGCGGGGGGCAGAAGGGTATCCTACGAGCAGTACTTC.

This clone was detected only a few times. The chain is built from TRBV30 and TRBJ1-2, with D possibly TRBD1 on 5 matching bases. Trimming pared 2 bases from V and 14 bases from J, leaving 18 bases between. The germline V gene has CDR1 GTSNPN and CDR2 SVGIG (reference sequence). The CDR3 has 12 residues. The DNA of the CDR3 is TGTGCCTGGAGTAGCCAGGGTGGGGCTCCGACCTTC. Residues: CAWSSQGGAPTF.

The gene calls are TRBV7-3 and TRBJ2-3; 7 bases are shared with TRBD2. The germline V gene has CDR1 SGHTA and CDR2 FQGTGA. This CDR3 comprises 17 residues. The V and J ends lost 0 bases and 1 base, in that order; junction bases with no gene match: 7. CDR3 nucleotides: TGTGCCAGCAGCTTAACCGCGGGAGTTTCCCGCACAGATACGCAGTATTTT. Encoded protein: CASSLTAGVSRTDTQYF.

Note on this clone: The sample has other DNA sequences that encode this CDR3 too. CDR3 nucleotides: TGTGCCAGCTCACCCGACAAGAACTATGGCTACACCTTC. Translation: CASSPDKNYGYTF. V usage is TRBV18 and J usage is TRBJ1-2, with D unclear. The CDR3 runs 13 residues. V lost 3 bases, J lost 2 bases, and 7 bases lay in between. Germline V gene data show CDR1 as KGHSH and CDR2 as LQKENI.

The chain uses TRBV4-1 and TRBJ1-3; perhaps TRBD1 as D (5 bases). From germline, CDR1 is MGHRA and CDR2 YSYEKL. The CDR3 contains 15 residues. V lost 1 base and J 4 bases, leaving 11 bases between the germline ends. CDR3 sequence (DNA): TGCGCCAGCAGCCAAGCTTGGGGCCCGGGAAACACCATATATTTT. It translates to CASSQAWGPGNTIYF.

The rearrangement joins TRBV30 to TRBJ1-4; TRBD1 matches at 9 bases. Germline V gives CDR1 GTSNPN, CDR2 SVGIG (reference sequence). The J segment lost 7 bases and the V segment lost 7 bases, leaving 13 bases of the junction unmatched. CDR3 length: 15 residues. DNA for the CDR3: TGTGCCTTGGCCCCGTACAGGGGGCGGGGTGAAAAACTGTTTTTT. Translation gives CALAPYRGRGEKLFF.

V usage is TRBV5-3 and J usage is TRBJ1-5; 11 nucleotides align to TRBD1. TRBV5-3 is an ORF, and what it does is uncertain. The junction had 12 bases not matched to a gene; V was cut back by 1 base and J by 9 bases. The CDR3 has 17 residues. Here the CDR3 DNA reads TGTGCCAGAAGCTTGTCTGGGGGACAGGGGGTAACGAGGCCCCAGCATTTT. Translated: CARSLSGGQGVTRPQHF.

Of note for this clone: This could be a read error, since a much larger clone is one nucleotide away. The identical CDR3 is also encoded by other nucleotide sequences in the sample. This rearrangement joins TRBV14 to TRBJ1-2; 9 positions match TRBD1. This CDR3 contains 14 residues. CDR1 and CDR2 (germline): SGHDN, FVKESK. The V and J ends lost 3 bases and 4 bases, in that order; junction bases with no gene match: 3. The CDR3 reads CASSQTGGGYGYTF. In DNA, the CDR3 is TGTGCCAGCAGCCAGACAGGGGGTGGCTATGGCTACACCTTC.

V gene TRBV6-1 combines with J gene TRBJ1-5; D is perhaps TRBD1 (6 bases). The DNA end is a closer match to TRBJ2-3, so the J assignment may be wrong. CDR3 length: 12 amino acids. Germline CDR1 is MNHNS and CDR2 is SASEGT. This chain's CDR3 is CASSERDTLQYF. The CDR3 coding sequence is TGTGCCAGCAGTGAAAGGGACACCTTACAGTATTTT.

This sequence joins TRBV5-1 and TRBJ1-3; 7 bases map to TRBD1. The trim removed 4 bases at V and 4 bases at J, leaving 5 bases unmatched. The germline V gene has CDR1 SGHRS and CDR2 YFSETQ. The CDR3 sequence is 14 residues long. Written as DNA, the CDR3 is TGCGCCAGCAGCCTCACAGGGGTCGGAAACACCATATATTTT. Translation: CASSLTGVGNTIYF.

The rearrangement links TRBV15 to TRBJ2-7, with D tentatively TRBD2 (6 bases). The V gene's germline CDR1 is LNHNV and CDR2 YYDKDF (reference sequence). With 3 bases removed from V and 1 base from J, the gap between germline ends came to 10 bases. The CDR3 is 14 residues long. CDR3: CATSSRGVSYEQYF. The CDR3 DNA is TGTGCCACCAGCAGCCGCGGGGTTTCCTACGAGCAGTACTTC.

The chain has TRBV29-1 and TRBJ1-2, with 8 bases identical to TRBD1. Germline CDR1 is SQVTM and CDR2 is ANQGSEA. V lost 3 bases and J lost 6; bases outside the gene matches: 9. CDR3 length: 14 amino acids. CDR3 sequence: CSVDGPGGIDGYTF. As DNA, the CDR3 is TGCAGCGTTGACGGTCCAGGGGGCATCGATGGCTACACCTTC.

The chain combines TRBV19 with TRBJ2-7, with 15 nucleotides matching TRBD2. The CDR3 spans 18 residues. In germline, CDR1 is LNHDA, CDR2 SQIVND (reference sequence). The junction had 14 bases not matched to a gene; V was cut back by 6 bases and J by 5 bases. The CDR3, as DNA: TGTGCCAGTAGATCGGGACTAGCGGGAGGACCACCCCGGGACGAGCAGTACTTC. This gives the protein CASRSGLAGGPPRDEQYF. Drawing the rest from reference TRBV19 and TRBJ2-7, the complete variable domain is DGGITQSPKYLFRKEGQNVTLSCEQNLNHDAMYWYRQDPGQGLRLIYYSQIVNDFQKGDIAEGYSVSREKKESFPLTVTSAQKNPTAFYLCASRSGLAGGPPRDEQYFGPGTRLTVT.

V usage is TRBV18 and J usage is TRBJ1-1; TRBD1 agrees at 8 bases. V lost 6 bases, J lost 8 bases, and 8 bases stayed unmatched. The CDR3 has 13 residues. Germline V lookup: CDR1 KGHSH, CDR2 LQKENI. CDR3 DNA sequence: TGTGCCAGCTCGTCTAGAACAGGGGGGGAAGCTTTCTTT. Its translation is CASSSRTGGEAFF.

This clone was seen only once. The chain carries TRBV6-5 and TRBJ1-2; the D gene is possibly TRBD1 (5 bases). Germline CDR1 is MNHEY and CDR2 is SVGAGI. V was pared by 10 bases and J by 5 bases, with 17 bases between. The CDR3 covers 13 residues. DNA of the CDR3: TGTGCCACCACCCGCGTTAGGGGATATGGCTACACCTTC. As protein: CATTRVRGYGYTF.

The CDR3 loop reads CASSQGQGHGYTF. The CDR3 nucleotides read TGCGCCAGCAGCCAAGGACAGGGTCATGGCTACACCTTC. This chain joins TRBV5-1 and TRBJ1-2, with TRBD1 matching over 8 bases. Trimming cost V 4 bases and J 6 bases; bases outside gene matches: 5. This CDR3 contains 13 residues. Germline V CDR1 and CDR2: SGHRS, YFSETQ.

Points on this clone: Distinct nucleotide sequences in the sample also encode this CDR3. This sequence joins TRBV18 and TRBJ2-5; the D is unclear. The V gene lost 3 bases and the J gene lost 2 bases, with 4 bases spanning the gap. The CDR3 runs 12 residues. CDR1 is KGHSH, CDR2 LQKENI, per germline. CDR3 residues: CASSPVQETQYF. The CDR3 nucleotides read TGTGCCAGCTCACCTGTACAAGAGACCCAGTACTTC. Using reference TRBV18 and TRBJ2-5 for the parts outside the CDR3, the full variable domain is NAGVMQNPRHLVRRRGQEARLRCSPMKGHSHVYWYRQLPEEGLKFMVYLQKENIIDESGMPKERFSAEFPKEGPSILRIQQVVRGDSAAYFCASSPVQETQYFGPGTRLLVL.

This chain connects TRBV6-2 or TRBV6-3 to TRBJ1-2; tentative D call: TRBD1 (5 bases). Germline V gene sequence: CDR1 MNHEY, CDR2 SVGEGT. V lost 4 bases, J lost 3 bases, and 21 bases lay in between. The CDR3 runs to 17 residues. The CDR3 bases are TGTGCCAGCAGTTGGCCGGTTTGGGGCAGGGATGACTATGGCTACACCTTC. Translated, it gives CASSWPVWGRDDYGYTF.

The chain couples TRBV3-1 (or the pseudogene TRBV3-2) to TRBJ2-3; a weak D match, TRBD2 (6 bases). This CDR3 has 17 amino acids. The V end lost 4 bases, the J end lost 2 bases, and 19 bases lay between the germline ends. CDR1 is LGHDT and CDR2 is YNNKEL in the germline V gene (reference sequence). The CDR3 loop reads CASSPRHRGKDTDTQYF. The CDR3 bases are TGTGCCAGCAGCCCAAGACATCGGGGGAAGGACACAGATACGCAGTATTTT.

V is TRBV27 and J is TRBJ2-5; the match to TRBD2 covers 9 bases. Germline CDR1 and CDR2: MNHEY and SMNVEV (reference sequence). CDR3 length: 15 amino acids. V shed 0 bases and J 5 bases; nucleotides not matched to a gene: 4. CDR3 region: CASSLSRAGGETQYF. The CDR3 nucleotides are TGTGCCAGCAGTTTATCGAGGGCGGGGGGGGAGACCCAGTACTTC.

The rearrangement joins TRBV25-1 to TRBJ1-2; no reliable D call. The V gene lost 3 bases and the J gene lost 0 bases, with 8 bases spanning the gap. Germline loops: CDR1 MGHDK, CDR2 SYGVNS. The CDR3 totals 14 residues. CDR3 loop: CASSDFAANYGYTF. In nucleotides, the CDR3 is TGTGCCAGCAGTGATTTCGCGGCTAACTATGGCTACACCTTC.

The CDR3 nucleotides are TGTGCCAGCAGCAGGGACAGGCGTAATCAGCCCCAGCATTTT. It specifies CASSRDRRNQPQHF. This sequence joins TRBV2 and TRBJ1-5; 8 positions agree with TRBD1. Germline CDR1 is SNHLY and CDR2 is FYNNEI. The CDR3 covers 14 residues. V was pared by 6 bases and J by 4 bases, with 5 bases of the junction left unmatched. Looking up the rest from reference TRBV2 and TRBJ1-5 gives the full variable domain: EPEVTQTPSHQVTQMGQEVILRCVPISNHLYFYWYRQILGQKVEFLVSFYNNEISEKSEIFDDQFSVERPDGSNFTLKIRSTKLEDSAMYFCASSRDRRNQPQHFGDGTRLSIL.

V gene TRBV2 combines with J gene TRBJ1-6; 10 nucleotides agree with TRBD1. Germline V gene sequence: CDR1 SNHLY, CDR2 FYNNEI. There are 14 residues in the CDR3. V gave up 5 bases and J gave up 7 bases; unmatched junction bases: 2. The CDR3 DNA is TGTGCCAGCAGTTCGGGACAGGGGAATTCACCCCTCCACTTT. It encodes CASSSGQGNSPLHF.

The gene calls are TRBV6-2 or TRBV6-3 and TRBJ2-7; no clear D gene. V lost 2 bases to trimming and J lost 3 bases, with 11 bases between them. This CDR3 region has 14 residues. Germline V gives CDR1 MNHEY, CDR2 SVGEGT. The CDR3 reads CASSYLISDYEQYF. As DNA, the CDR3 is TGTGCCAGCAGTTACCTCATCTCAGACTACGAGCAGTACTTC.

The rearrangement links TRBV6-5 to TRBJ1-1; D might be TRBD1 (5 bases). The CDR3 extends over 14 amino acids. V lost 4 bases and J 1 base, leaving 10 bases between the germline ends. Germline V CDR1 and CDR2: MNHEY, SVGAGI. CDR3 amino acids: CASSSTERNTEAFF. CDR3 nucleotides: TGTGCCAGCAGTTCGACAGAGAGGAACACTGAAGCTTTCTTT.

The chain is built from TRBV12-5 and TRBJ2-7; D gene uncertain. The V end was cut by 2 bases, the J end by 5 bases, with 10 bases between. Germline V gene data show CDR1 as LGHNT and CDR2 as FRNRAP. The CDR3 runs to 13 residues. The CDR3 reads CASGLTRRDEQYF. CDR3 nucleotide sequence: TGTGCTAGTGGTTTGACCCGACGGGACGAGCAGTACTTC.

This clone was detected only once. The CDR3 here is CASSLGNEKLFF. CDR3 nucleotide sequence: TGTGCCAGCAGCCTCGGGAATGAAAAACTGTTTTTT. This rearrangement joins TRBV7-2 to TRBJ1-4; no clear D. V lost 5 bases and J 5 bases, leaving 6 bases between the germline ends. From germline, CDR1 is SGHTA and CDR2 FQGNSA. The CDR3 loop spans 12 amino acids.

The chain employs TRBV19 and TRBJ2-2; the D gene is possibly TRBD1 (6 bases). The CDR3 is 13 amino acids. Trimming took off 6 bases at V and 6 bases at J, with 11 bases between the two ends. Germline V gene sequence: CDR1 LNHDA, CDR2 SQIVND (reference sequence). The CDR3 DNA reads TGTGCCAGTAGACAGGGAAGGGCCGGGGAGCTGTTTTTT. Protein: CASRQGRAGELFF.

The chain has TRBV9 and TRBJ1-1; D not certain. In germline, CDR1 is SGDLS, CDR2 YYNGEE. This CDR3 comprises 12 residues. V was trimmed by 1 base and J by 8 bases, leaving 9 bases between them. This CDR3 reads CASSVLAGEAFF. Written as DNA, the CDR3 is TGTGCCAGCAGCGTACTAGCCGGGGAAGCTTTCTTT.

The rearrangement uses TRBV19 and TRBJ2-7; possible D gene TRBD1, 5 bases. The CDR3 consists of 11 residues. The V and J ends lost 5 bases and 11 bases respectively, with 13 bases between them. CDR1 LNHDA and CDR2 SQIVND come from the germline V gene (reference sequence). The CDR3, as DNA: TGTGCCAGTAGTGACAGCCAAATGGAGTACTTC. Its translation: CASSDSQMEYF.

J is TRBJ1-2 and V is TRBV9; D possibly corresponds to TRBD1 (5 bases). V lost 7 bases and J lost 2, with 15 bases in between. The CDR3 is made up of 14 amino acids. From germline, CDR1 is SGDLS and CDR2 YYNGEE. The CDR3 protein is CASGQGAANYGYTF. CDR3 bases: TGTGCCAGCGGGCAAGGGGCCGCAAACTATGGCTACACCTTC.